These 21 T cell receptor beta chains were sequenced from one sample in a study of blood T cell repertoires in COVID-19. Produced via immunoSEQ multiplex PCR; TCRdb's table is partial and in-frame only. The table shows 61,000 or so clones, with roughly 84% occurring only once. Sequencing used peripheral blood. These receptors originate from a woman aged 70-85 years with acute or convalescent COVID-19.

The chain joins TRBV11-3 to TRBJ1-6; D gene uncertain. Trimming shortened V by 0 bases and J by 13 bases, and 10 bases separated the two germline ends. Germline values: CDR1 SGHNT, CDR2 YENEEA. CDR3 length: 13 residues. DNA for the CDR3: TGTGCCAGCAGCTTAGACGAGACAAGTCCCCTCCACTTT. Protein: CASSLDETSPLHF.

V usage is TRBV7-8 and J usage is TRBJ1-1; TRBD1 matches 10 bases. With V trimmed by 5 bases and J by 10 bases, 16 bases remained unmatched. CDR1 and CDR2 (germline): SGHVS, FQNEAQ. The CDR3 totals 16 residues. The CDR3 DNA follows: TGTGCCAGCAGCCACCGGGACAGGGGTATCTCCTACTCAGCTTTCTTT. Translated, it gives CASSHRDRGISYSAFF.

The rearrangement uses TRBV30 and TRBJ2-1; D unresolved. The CDR3 contains 9 residues. V was clipped by 4 bases and J by 10 bases, with 5 bases between them. Germline V gene data show CDR1 as GTSNPN and CDR2 as SVGIG (reference sequence). CDR3 bases: TGTGCCTGGACTAACGAGCAGTTCTTC. Amino acids: CAWTNEQFF.

V gene TRBV18 combines with J gene TRBJ2-3; D is undetermined. CDR3 size: 13 residues. The germline V gene encodes CDR1 KGHSH and CDR2 LQKENI. The V end was cut by 1 base, the J end by 1 base, with 3 bases between. CDR3 residues: CASSPLGTDTQYF. In DNA, the CDR3 is TGTGCCAGCTCACCACTAGGCACAGATACGCAGTATTTT.

The rearrangement links TRBV28 to TRBJ2-7; possible D gene TRBD1, 5 bases. CDR1 and CDR2 from the germline V gene are MDHEN and SYDVKM. The CDR3 length is 14 residues. Trimming shortened V by 5 bases and J by 2 bases, and 13 bases separated the two germline ends. The CDR3 sequence is CASSPRTKTYEQYF. CDR3 coding DNA: TGTGCCAGCAGTCCACGGACAAAGACCTACGAGCAGTACTTC.

Remarks on this clone: The identical CDR3 is also encoded by other nucleotide sequences in the sample. J is TRBJ2-1 and V is TRBV6-1; a weak D match, TRBD1 (5 bases). Germline CDR1 is MNHNS and CDR2 is SASEGT. CDR3 length: 13 residues. The ends were cut back, 2 bases at V and 6 bases at J, with 8 bases in the middle. CDR3 DNA: TGTGCCAGCAGTGAAAGGGGTCTCAATGAGCAGTTCTTC. Translating it yields CASSERGLNEQFF.

The J gene is TRBJ2-3, the V gene TRBV11-2; 15 bases agree with TRBD2. The CDR3 runs to 18 residues. V gave up 4 bases and J gave up 1 base; unmatched junction bases: 6. In germline, CDR1 is SGHAT, CDR2 FQNNGV. The CDR3 DNA follows: TGTGCCAGCAGCTCGGGGACTAGCGGGGGGACCCGCACAGATACGCAGTATTTT. This encodes CASSSGTSGGTRTDTQYF.

The chain links TRBV27 to TRBJ2-1; 7 nucleotides match TRBD2. The CDR3 covers 15 residues. From germline, CDR1 is MNHEY and CDR2 SMNVEV (reference sequence). The ends lost 6 bases at V and 3 bases at J; junction bases unmatched: 8. The CDR3 here is CASRSRLAVYNEQFF. In DNA form, the CDR3 reads TGTGCCAGCAGGTCCCGACTAGCAGTCTACAATGAGCAGTTCTTC.

The rearrangement joins TRBV6-4 to TRBJ1-2; 11 positions agree with TRBD1. CDR3 length equals 14 residues. Germline V CDR1 and CDR2: MRHNA, SNTAGT. The V and J ends lost 6 bases and 2 bases, in that order; junction bases with no gene match: 2. The CDR3 nucleotides read TGTGCCAGCAGCCGGGACAGGGGGAACTATGGCTACACCTTC. It encodes CASSRDRGNYGYTF.

The chain combines TRBV6-2 or TRBV6-3 with TRBJ2-3; 8 nucleotides match TRBD2. This CDR3 has 15 residues. The germline CDR1 and CDR2 sequences are MNHEY and SVGEGT. V was clipped by 2 bases and J by 3 bases; unmatched bases: 4. The CDR3 DNA follows: TGTGCCAGCAGTTACAGCGGGGGCGATACAGATACGCAGTATTTT. Amino acid sequence: CASSYSGGDTDTQYF.

This chain joins TRBV19 and TRBJ1-2; D is possibly TRBD1 (6 bases). Germline V gene data show CDR1 as LNHDA and CDR2 as SQIVND (reference sequence). The V and J ends lost 4 bases and 4 bases respectively, with 16 bases between them. This CDR3 region has 15 residues. The CDR3 sequence is CASSNAGVTGYGYTF. CDR3 DNA sequence: TGTGCCAGTAGTAACGCAGGGGTTACCGGCTATGGCTACACCTTC.

This clone has only a few counts. The J gene is TRBJ2-3, the V gene TRBV5-5, with D perhaps matching TRBD2 (5 bases). Germline V gene sequence: CDR1 SGHKS, CDR2 YYEKEE (reference sequence). V was trimmed by 1 base and J by 0 bases, leaving 18 bases between them. The CDR3 loop spans 18 amino acids. CDR3 loop: CASSLWRAAKTSTDTQYF. CDR3 sequence (DNA): TGTGCCAGCAGCTTGTGGCGGGCGGCCAAGACTAGCACAGATACGCAGTATTTT.

The chain employs TRBV3-1 (or the pseudogene TRBV3-2) and TRBJ1-1; tentative D call: TRBD1 (5 bases). The CDR3 consists of 12 residues. The V gene lost 6 bases and the J gene lost 8 bases, with 13 bases spanning the gap. Germline lookup yields CDR1 LGHDT and CDR2 YNNKEL (reference sequence). As DNA, the CDR3 is TGTGCCAGCAGTCCCTCGGGGGGGGAAGCTTTCTTT. Its translation: CASSPSGGEAFF.

The chain couples TRBV27 to TRBJ1-5, with 9 positions matching TRBD1. Per germline, CDR1 MNHEY and CDR2 SMNVEV (reference sequence). This CDR3 is built from 19 residues. V shed 6 bases and J 6 bases; nucleotides not matched to a gene: 21. The CDR3 region has the DNA TGTGCCAGCAGCCGTACCGCATACCTCGGACAGGGGCCAGGTCAGCCCCAGCATTTT. It yields the protein CASSRTAYLGQGPGQPQHF.

This chain joins TRBV18 and TRBJ2-2; the match to TRBD2 covers 8 bases. In germline, CDR1 is KGHSH, CDR2 LQKENI. The CDR3 extends over 15 amino acids. J gave up 0 bases and V 3 bases, and 0 bases lay outside the gene matches. The CDR3 DNA reads TGTGCCAGCTCACCGGGACTAGCGAACACCGGGGAGCTGTTTTTT. Translation gives CASSPGLANTGELFF.

This clone was detected once. CDR3 amino acids: CASSQGTSGGAVYEQFF. Written as DNA, the CDR3 is TGCGCCAGCAGCCAAGGGACTAGCGGGGGGGCCGTCTATGAGCAGTTCTTC. The gene calls are TRBV4-1 and TRBJ2-1; 15 bases are a match to TRBD2. Per germline, CDR1 MGHRA and CDR2 YSYEKL. The V and J ends lost 1 base and 8 bases, in that order; junction bases with no gene match: 6. The CDR3 runs 17 residues.

The V gene is TRBV15, the J gene TRBJ1-5; TRBD1 might be the D (6 bases). CDR1 and CDR2 (germline): LNHNV, YYDKDF (reference sequence). This CDR3 is built from 18 residues. The germline V and J ends were trimmed by 0 bases and 1 base, with 16 bases remaining between them. DNA of the CDR3: TGTGCCACCAGCAGAGATTACCTGGGGGCAAGGAGCAATCAGCCCCAGCATTTT. Translating it yields CATSRDYLGARSNQPQHF.

This clone was counted a few times. The chain couples TRBV2 to TRBJ2-7; 9 bases align to TRBD1. This CDR3 contains 14 residues. The junction had 8 bases not matched to a gene; V was cut back by 5 bases and J by 6 bases. The V gene's germline CDR1 is SNHLY and CDR2 FYNNEI. CDR3 protein: CASSRWTGEGEQYF. The CDR3, as DNA: TGTGCCAGCAGTCGCTGGACAGGGGAGGGCGAGCAGTACTTC.

As concerns this clone: A read error may produce the germline difference seen at one junction end. At the DNA level, this CDR3 is encoded by other sequences in the same sample as well. This chain joins TRBV6-5 and TRBJ1-2, with D maybe TRBD1 (6 bases). The CDR3 is 14 residues long. Germline values: CDR1 MNHEY, CDR2 SVGAGI. In DNA form, the CDR3 reads TGTGCCAGCAGCTACTCGCAGGGGAACTATGGCTACACCTTC. Translation: CASSYSQGNYGYTF.

This clone was seen once. The chain recombines TRBV14 with TRBJ1-1, with D uncertain. V was shortened by 1 base and J by 3 bases, with 9 bases between the two germline ends. The CDR3 has 14 amino acids. The germline V gene has CDR1 SGHDN and CDR2 FVKESK. CDR3 region: CASSQVAGYTEAFF. The CDR3 nucleotides are TGTGCCAGCAGCCAAGTTGCAGGCTACACTGAAGCTTTCTTT.

This clone was recorded at least ten times. This chain links TRBV19 with TRBJ1-5, with D possibly matching TRBD1 (5 bases). The V gene lost 4 bases and the J gene lost 5 bases, with 18 bases spanning the gap. This CDR3 has 16 residues. The germline V gene encodes CDR1 LNHDA and CDR2 SQIVND (reference sequence). The CDR3 DNA sequence: TGTGCCAGTAGTAAGGGGTCAGGGAAGGGGTATCAGCCCCAGCATTTT. As protein: CASSKGSGKGYQPQHF.